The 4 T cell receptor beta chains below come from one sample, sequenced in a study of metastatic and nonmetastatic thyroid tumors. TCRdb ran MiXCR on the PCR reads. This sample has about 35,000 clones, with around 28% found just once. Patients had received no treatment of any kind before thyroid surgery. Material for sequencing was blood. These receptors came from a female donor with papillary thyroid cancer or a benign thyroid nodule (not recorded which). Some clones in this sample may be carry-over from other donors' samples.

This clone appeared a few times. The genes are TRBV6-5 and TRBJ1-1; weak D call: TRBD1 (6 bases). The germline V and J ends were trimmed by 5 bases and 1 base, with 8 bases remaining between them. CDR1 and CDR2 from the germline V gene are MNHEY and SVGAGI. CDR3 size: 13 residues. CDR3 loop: CASSMDRNTEAFF. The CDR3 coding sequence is TGTGCCAGCAGTATGGACAGGAACACTGAAGCTTTCTTT.

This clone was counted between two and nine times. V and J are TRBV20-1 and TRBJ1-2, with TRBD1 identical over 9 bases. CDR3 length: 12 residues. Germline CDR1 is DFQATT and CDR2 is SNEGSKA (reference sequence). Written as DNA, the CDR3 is TGCAACCTATTGGACAGGGGATATGGCTACACCTTC. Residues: CNLLDRGYGYTF.

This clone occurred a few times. CDR3 amino acids: CASSMSGTGANQQQHF. Here the CDR3 DNA reads TGTGCCAGCAGTATGTCCGGGACAGGAGCCAATCAGCAACAGCATTTT. The V and J genes are TRBV6-1 and TRBJ1-5; 8 bases are a match to TRBD1. After removal of 5 bases from V and 13 bases from J, the junction contained 19 bases not matched to a gene. From germline, CDR1 is MNHNS and CDR2 SASEGT. This CDR3 has 16 residues.

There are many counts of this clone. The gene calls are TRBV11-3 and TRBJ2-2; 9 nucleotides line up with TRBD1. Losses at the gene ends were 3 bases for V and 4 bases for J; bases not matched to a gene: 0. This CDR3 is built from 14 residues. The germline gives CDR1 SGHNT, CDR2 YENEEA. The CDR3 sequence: CASSLTGGTGELFF. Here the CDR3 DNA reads TGTGCCAGCAGCTTGACAGGGGGCACCGGGGAGCTGTTTTTT.